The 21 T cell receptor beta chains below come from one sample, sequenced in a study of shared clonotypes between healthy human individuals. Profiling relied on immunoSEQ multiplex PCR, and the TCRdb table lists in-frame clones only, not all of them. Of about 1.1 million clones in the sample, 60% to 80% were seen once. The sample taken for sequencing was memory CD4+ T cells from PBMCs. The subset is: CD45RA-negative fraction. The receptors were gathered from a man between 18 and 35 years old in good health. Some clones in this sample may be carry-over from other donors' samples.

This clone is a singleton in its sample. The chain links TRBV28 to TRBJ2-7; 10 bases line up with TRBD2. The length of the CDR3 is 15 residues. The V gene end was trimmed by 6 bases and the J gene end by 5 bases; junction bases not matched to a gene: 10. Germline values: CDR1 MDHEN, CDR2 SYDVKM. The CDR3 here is CASSLTSGRIHEQYF. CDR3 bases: TGTGCCAGCAGCCTGACTAGCGGGCGCATCCACGAGCAGTACTTC.

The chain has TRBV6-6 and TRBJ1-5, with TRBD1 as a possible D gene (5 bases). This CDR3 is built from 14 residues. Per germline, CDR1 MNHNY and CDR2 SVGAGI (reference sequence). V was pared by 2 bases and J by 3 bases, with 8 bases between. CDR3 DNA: TGTGCCAGCAGTTACGGGGGGACCAATCAGCCCCAGCATTTT. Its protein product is CASSYGGTNQPQHF.

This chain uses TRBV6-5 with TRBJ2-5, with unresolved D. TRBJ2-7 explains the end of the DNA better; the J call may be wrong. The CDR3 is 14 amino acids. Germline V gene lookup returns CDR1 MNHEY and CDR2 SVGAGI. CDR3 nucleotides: TGTGCCAGCAGGGCTCTTGTCCCCCCCTACGAGCAGTACTTC. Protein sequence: CASRALVPPYEQYF.

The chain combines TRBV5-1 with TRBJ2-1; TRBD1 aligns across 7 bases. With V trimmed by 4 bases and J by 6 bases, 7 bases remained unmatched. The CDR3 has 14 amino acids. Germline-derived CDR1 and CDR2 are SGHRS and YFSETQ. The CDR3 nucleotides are TGCGCCAGCAGCGGCACGGGACAGCTCAATGAGCAGTTCTTC. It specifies CASSGTGQLNEQFF.

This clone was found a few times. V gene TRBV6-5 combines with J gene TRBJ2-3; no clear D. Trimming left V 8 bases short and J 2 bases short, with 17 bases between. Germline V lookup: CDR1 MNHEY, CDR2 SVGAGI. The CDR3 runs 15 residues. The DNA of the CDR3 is TGTGCCAGCCAGCTACTCGGACCCCCCACAGATACGCAGTATTTT. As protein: CASQLLGPPTDTQYF.

The DNA for the CDR3 is TGTGCCAGCACCGTCGATAACAATGAGCAGTTCTTC. Protein: CASTVDNNEQFF. The chain couples TRBV5-4 to TRBJ2-1; D is undetermined. V was clipped by 6 bases and J by 5 bases, with 9 bases between them. The CDR3 spans 12 residues. Germline CDR1 and CDR2: SGHNT and YYREEE (reference sequence).

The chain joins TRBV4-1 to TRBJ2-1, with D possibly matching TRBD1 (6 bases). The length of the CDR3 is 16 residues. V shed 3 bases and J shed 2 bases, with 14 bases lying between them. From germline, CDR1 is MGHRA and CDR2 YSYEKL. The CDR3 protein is CASSHVTGPPYNEQFF. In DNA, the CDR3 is TGCGCCAGCAGCCACGTAACAGGGCCCCCCTACAATGAGCAGTTCTTC.

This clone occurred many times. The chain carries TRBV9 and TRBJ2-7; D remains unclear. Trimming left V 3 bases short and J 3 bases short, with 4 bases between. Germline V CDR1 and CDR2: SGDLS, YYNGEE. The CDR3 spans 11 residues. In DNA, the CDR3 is TGTGCCAGCAGCGCCGTCTACGAGCAGTACTTC. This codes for CASSAVYEQYF.

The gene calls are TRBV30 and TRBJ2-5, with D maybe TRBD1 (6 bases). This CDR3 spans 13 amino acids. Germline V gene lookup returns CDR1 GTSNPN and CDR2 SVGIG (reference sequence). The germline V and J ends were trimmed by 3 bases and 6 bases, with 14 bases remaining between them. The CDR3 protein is CAWSTGSEKTQYF. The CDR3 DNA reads TGTGCCTGGAGCACAGGGTCCGAAAAGACCCAGTACTTC.

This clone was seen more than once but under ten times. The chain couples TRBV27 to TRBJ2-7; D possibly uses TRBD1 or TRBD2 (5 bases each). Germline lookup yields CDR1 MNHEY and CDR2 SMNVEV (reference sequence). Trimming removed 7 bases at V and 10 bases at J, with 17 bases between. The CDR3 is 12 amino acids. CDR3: CASTSGTQLQYF. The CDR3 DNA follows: TGTGCCAGCACATCCGGGACCCAGCTCCAGTACTTC.

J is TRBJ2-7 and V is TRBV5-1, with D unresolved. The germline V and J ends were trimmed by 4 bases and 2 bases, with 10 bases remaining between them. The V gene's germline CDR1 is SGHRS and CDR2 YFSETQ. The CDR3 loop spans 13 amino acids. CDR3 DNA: TGCGCCAGCAGCCCGATTAGAACCTACGAGCAGTACTTC. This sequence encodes CASSPIRTYEQYF.

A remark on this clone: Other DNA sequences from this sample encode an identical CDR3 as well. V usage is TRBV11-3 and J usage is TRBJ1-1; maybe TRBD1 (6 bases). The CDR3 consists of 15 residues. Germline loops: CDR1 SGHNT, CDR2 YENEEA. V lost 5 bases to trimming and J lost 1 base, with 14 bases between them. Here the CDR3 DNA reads TGTGCCAGCAGCCTAAAGGGGGACGGGAACACTGAAGCTTTCTTT. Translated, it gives CASSLKGDGNTEAFF.

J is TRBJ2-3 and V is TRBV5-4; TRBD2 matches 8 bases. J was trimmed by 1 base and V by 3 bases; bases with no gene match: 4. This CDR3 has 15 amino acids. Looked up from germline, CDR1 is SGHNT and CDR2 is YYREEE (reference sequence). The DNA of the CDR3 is TGTGCCAGCAGCTCGACTAGCGAAGGCACAGATACGCAGTATTTT. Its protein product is CASSSTSEGTDTQYF.

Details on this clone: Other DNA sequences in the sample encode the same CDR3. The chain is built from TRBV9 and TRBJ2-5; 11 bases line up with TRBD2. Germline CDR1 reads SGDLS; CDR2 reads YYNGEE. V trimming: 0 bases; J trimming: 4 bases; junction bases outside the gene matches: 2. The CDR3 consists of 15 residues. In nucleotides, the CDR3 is TGTGCCAGCAGCGTAGCTACTAGCGGGAGAGAGACCCAGTACTTC. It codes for CASSVATSGRETQYF.

Here the CDR3 reads CASSSGLLAGGDEQYF. DNA of the CDR3: TGTGCCAGCAGCTCGGGCTTACTAGCGGGAGGAGACGAGCAGTACTTC. The J gene is TRBJ2-7, the V gene TRBV5-8, with TRBD2 matching 12 bases. Germline lookup yields CDR1 SGHTS and CDR2 YDEGEE. V lost 3 bases and J lost 5; bases outside the gene matches: 9. This CDR3 has 16 amino acids. The full variable domain, in which reference TRBV5-8 and TRBJ2-7 provide the parts outside the CDR3, is EAGVTQSPTHLIKTRGQQATLRCSPISGHTSVYWYQQALGLGLQFLLWYDEGEERNRGNFPPRFSGRQFPNYSSELNVNALELEDSALYLCASSSGLLAGGDEQYFGPGTRLTVT.

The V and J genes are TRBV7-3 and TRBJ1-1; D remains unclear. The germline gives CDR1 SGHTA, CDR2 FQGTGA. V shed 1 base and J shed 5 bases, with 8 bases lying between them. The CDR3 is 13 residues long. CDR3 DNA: TGTGCCAGCAGCTTAATTGAGGCAACTGAAGCTTTCTTT. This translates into CASSLIEATEAFF.

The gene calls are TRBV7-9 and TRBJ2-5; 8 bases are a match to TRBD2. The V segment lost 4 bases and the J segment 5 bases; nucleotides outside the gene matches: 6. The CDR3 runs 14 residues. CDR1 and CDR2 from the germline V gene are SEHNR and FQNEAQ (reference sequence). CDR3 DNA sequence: TGTGCCAGCAGCTCGGGACTAGTTAGCGAGACCCAGTACTTC. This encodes CASSSGLVSETQYF. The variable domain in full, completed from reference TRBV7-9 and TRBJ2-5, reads DTGVSQNPRHKITKRGQNVTFRCDPISEHNRLYWYRQTLGQGPEFLTYFQNEAQLEKSRLLSDRFSAERPKGSFSTLEIQRTEQGDSAMYLCASSSGLVSETQYFGPGTRLLVL.

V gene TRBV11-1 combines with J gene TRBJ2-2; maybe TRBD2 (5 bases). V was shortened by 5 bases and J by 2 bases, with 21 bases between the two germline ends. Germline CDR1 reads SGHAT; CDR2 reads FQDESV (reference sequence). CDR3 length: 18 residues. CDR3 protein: CASSPRGLRGRNTGELFF. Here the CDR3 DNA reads TGTGCCAGCAGCCCCCGAGGACTGAGAGGAAGAAACACCGGGGAGCTGTTTTTT.

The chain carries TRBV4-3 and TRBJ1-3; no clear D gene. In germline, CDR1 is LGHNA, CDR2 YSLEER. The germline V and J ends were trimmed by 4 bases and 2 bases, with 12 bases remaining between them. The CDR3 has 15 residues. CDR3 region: CASSLDLAAGNTIYF. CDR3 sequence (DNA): TGCGCCAGCAGCCTTGACCTGGCAGCTGGAAACACCATATATTTT.

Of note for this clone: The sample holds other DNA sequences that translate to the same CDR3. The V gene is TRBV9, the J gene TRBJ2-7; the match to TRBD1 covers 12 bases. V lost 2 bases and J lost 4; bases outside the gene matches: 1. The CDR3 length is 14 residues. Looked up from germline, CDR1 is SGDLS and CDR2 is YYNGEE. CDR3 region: CASSVGQGAYEQYF. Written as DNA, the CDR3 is TGTGCCAGCAGCGTGGGACAGGGGGCGTACGAGCAGTACTTC.

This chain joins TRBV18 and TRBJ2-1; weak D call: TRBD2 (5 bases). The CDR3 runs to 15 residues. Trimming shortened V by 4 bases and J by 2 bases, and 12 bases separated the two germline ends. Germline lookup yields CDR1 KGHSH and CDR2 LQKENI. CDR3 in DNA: TGTGCCAGCTCACTGACTATGACCCCCTACAATGAGCAGTTCTTC. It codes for CASSLTMTPYNEQFF.